This TCR beta chain was found in a study of control samples from healthy donors and cancer patients. The V and J ends lost 2 bases and 9 bases, in that order; junction bases with no gene match: 7. Germline loops: CDR1 SGHTA, CDR2 FQGTGA. The CDR3 contains 15 residues. The method was immunoSEQ multiplex PCR; TCRdb's version includes in-frame clones alone and lacks a portion of them. Among approximately 90,000 clones listed, 88% were seen once. The chain carries TRBV7-3 and TRBJ2-1; TRBD2 aligns across 10 bases. Sample: blood. This receptor was taken from a woman in her seventies in good health. CDR3 loop: CASSLPAGGQGEQFF. The CDR3 nucleotides are TGTGCCAGCAGCTTACCAGCGGGGGGGCAAGGTGAGCAGTTCTTC.